The rows below give T cell receptor beta chains drawn from one sample of a study of shared clonotypes between healthy human individuals. The protocol was immunoSEQ multiplex PCR, while the TCRdb copy is restricted to in-frame clones and leaves out a portion. The repertoire includes roughly 2,300,000 clones, 80% to 95% of them detected once, and 0.3% to 0.45% sits in the top ten. The source material was naive CD4+ T cells from PBMCs. These receptors were obtained from a man between 18 and 35 years old in good health. Some clones in this sample may be carry-over from other donors' samples. Each CDR3 is given with its conserved first and last residue. A D gene is named only where the DNA matches it firmly. Size values are once, few and many counts, or a class for expanded clones, and some rows have none.

TRBV19	TRBJ2-5	-	-	TGTGCCAGTAGTATCGGAAGGGCTCTCCAAGAGACCCAGTACTTC	CASSIGRALQETQYF
TRBV5-4	TRBJ1-3	-	TRBD1	TGTGCCACCAGAATAGGGGGCGCCGGAAACACCATATATTTT	CATRIGGAGNTIYF
TRBV7-9	TRBJ2-3	-	-	TGTGCCAGCAGCCGACCCCCGGGGGCTGGGGCGACAGATACGCAGTATTTT	CASSRPPGAGATDTQYF
TRBV5-1	TRBJ2-7	-	-	TGCGCCAGCAGCCGTACTGCGAGCTCCTACGAGCAGTACTTC	CASSRTASSYEQYF
TRBV11-2	TRBJ2-1	-	-	TGTGCCAGCAGCTTATTAAGGGGGAAAGGGGACGATGAGCAGTTCTTC	CASSLLRGKGDDEQFF
TRBV7-2	TRBJ2-2	-	-	TGTGCCAGCAGCTTAGAATATGGTACTACCGAGGAGCTGTTTTTT	CASSLEYGTTEELFF
TRBV7-3	TRBJ2-2	once	-	TGTGCCAGCAGCCTCACCCACCCCGGGGAGCTGTTTTTT	CASSLTHPGELFF
TRBV4-3	TRBJ2-2	-	-	TGCGCCAGCAGCCAAGATATGGGGACCCTTCCCCGGGAGCTGTTTTTT	CASSQDMGTLPRELFF
TRBV4-3	TRBJ2-5	-	TRBD2	TGCGCCAGCAGCCAAGAAAAAGGACCTAGCGGGAGTGGGGAGACCCAGTACTTC	CASSQEKGPSGSGETQYF
TRBV2	TRBJ2-2	-	-	TGTGCCACCTCACCCGAGTCCTCCCGGTTCACCGGGGAGCTGTTTTTT	CATSPESSRFTGELFF
TRBV19	TRBJ1-1	-	-	TGTGCCAGTAGTATTATTCCGGGTCGGGACACTGAAGCTTTCTTT	CASSIIPGRDTEAFF
TRBV6-1	TRBJ2-1	-	TRBD2	TGTGCCAGCAGTGAATGGGGAGGGAATGAGCAGTTCTTC	CASSEWGGNEQFF